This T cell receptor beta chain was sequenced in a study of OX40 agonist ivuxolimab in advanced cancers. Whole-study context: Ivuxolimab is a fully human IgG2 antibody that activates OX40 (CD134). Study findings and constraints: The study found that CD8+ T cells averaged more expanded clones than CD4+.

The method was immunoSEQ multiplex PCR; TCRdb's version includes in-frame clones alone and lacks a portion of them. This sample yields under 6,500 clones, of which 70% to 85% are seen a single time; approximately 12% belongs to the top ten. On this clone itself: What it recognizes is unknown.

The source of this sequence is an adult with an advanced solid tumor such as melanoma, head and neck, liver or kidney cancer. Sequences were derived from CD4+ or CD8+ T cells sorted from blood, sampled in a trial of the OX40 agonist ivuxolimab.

The CDR3 is CASSLGGVTYEQYF. In DNA, the CDR3 is TGTGCCAGCAGCTTGGGGGGTGTTACCTACGAGCAGTACTTC. This chain links TRBV7-2 with TRBJ2-7; D is possibly TRBD2 (6 bases). Germline CDR1 is SGHTA and CDR2 is FQGNSA. The germline V and J ends were trimmed by 3 bases and 2 bases, with 11 bases remaining between them. The CDR3 has 14 amino acids.